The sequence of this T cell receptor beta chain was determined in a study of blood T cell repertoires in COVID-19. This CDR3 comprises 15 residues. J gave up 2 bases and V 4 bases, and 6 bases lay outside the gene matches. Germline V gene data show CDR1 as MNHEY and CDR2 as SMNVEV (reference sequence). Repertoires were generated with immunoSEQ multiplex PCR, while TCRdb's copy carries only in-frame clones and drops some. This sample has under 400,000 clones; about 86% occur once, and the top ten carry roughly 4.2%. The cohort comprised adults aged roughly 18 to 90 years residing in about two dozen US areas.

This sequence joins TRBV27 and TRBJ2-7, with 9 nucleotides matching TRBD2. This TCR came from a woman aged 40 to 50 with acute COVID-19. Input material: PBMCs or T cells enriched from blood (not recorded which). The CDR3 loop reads CASSYLAGSAYEQYF. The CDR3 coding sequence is TGTGCCAGCAGTTACCTAGCGGGATCGGCCTACGAGCAGTACTTC.